The rows below give T cell receptor beta chains drawn from one sample of a study of T-cell memory formation after mild COVID-19. TCRdb fed the 5' RACE reads into MiXCR, producing one record per CDR3 protein. The top ten clones hold 5% to 7% of a sample with 95,000 to 120,000 distinct CDR3 sequences, roughly a sixth of them seen once. Specimen: PBMCs or a T cell subset sorted from them (not recorded which). The source of these receptors is a man between 18 and 35 years old who had mild COVID-19 (a few samples of this study predate the infection). Cell type and time point are not known. The CDR3 runs from the conserved cysteine through the conserved F or W. A D gene is named only where the DNA matches it firmly.

CDR3aa,v_gene,d_gene
CASSARRGNTEAFF,TRBV18,NA
CASSGSSNQPQHF,TRBV12-3/TRBV12-4,NA
CASSLASGVSTDTQYF,TRBV5-4,NA
CASSLQDTQYF,TRBV12-3/TRBV12-4,NA
CASSQGPQDLTNEKLFF,TRBV4-2,NA
CASGRQGVETQYF,TRBV7-2,TRBD1
CASSTIAKNIQYF,TRBV6-5,NA
CASSPQTSNNEQFF,TRBV5-1,TRBD2
CATSDPRGHYGYTF,TRBV24-1,TRBD1
CASSEESTGNQPQHF,TRBV2,NA
CASSRDSVDTEAFF,TRBV7-9,TRBD1
CASSLVSGRGETAFF,TRBV7-8,NA
CASSHTRQGFTDTQYF,TRBV4-1,TRBD1
CASSADPDTQYF,TRBV9,NA
CASSLGLSNQPQHF,TRBV7-2,NA
CASSLVSGGQETQYF,TRBV5-1,TRBD2
CSASRGGNTDTQYF,TRBV20-1,TRBD2
CASSVSGREKLFF,TRBV9,NA
CSVEDGVNTEAFF,TRBV29-1,NA
CASSKVKSGLGANYGYTF,TRBV21-1,NA
CASSETGGFYNEQFF,TRBV7-2,TRBD1
CASSLAAGDTEAFF,TRBV7-2,NA
CASSSDFYGYTF,TRBV7-9,NA
CASSQASNTGELFF,TRBV28,NA
CASSALVGGKGGDTQYF,TRBV9,NA
CASSQVLANEKLFF,TRBV4-1,NA
CASSRRNSPLHF,TRBV5-6,NA
CASSLGVEARGTQYF,TRBV7-2,NA
CASSLAGTKGDTQYF,TRBV19,NA
CASSLRDMGKNIQYF,TRBV5-6,NA
CASSSGLEGSPLHF,TRBV11-3,NA
CASSASGGKQYF,TRBV27,TRBD2
CASSTMTSGENTGELFF,TRBV11-3,TRBD2
CASTRGLASISQYF,TRBV6-5,NA
CASSALGGVEKLFF,TRBV12-3/TRBV12-4,NA
CASSAPRSLNEQFF,TRBV25-1,NA
CASSLRPRADGYTF,TRBV2,NA
CASSLSRSGGYTF,TRBV11-2,NA
CASSLVLAIDEQYF,TRBV11-3,NA
CASSQEVSARINTGELFF,TRBV4-3,NA
CSVEDRGQPQHF,TRBV29-1,NA
CATSDPSGDSGTQYF,TRBV24-1,TRBD2
CASSKGLATDTQYF,TRBV3-1,TRBD2
CASSQDDYVLTF,TRBV3-1,NA
CASSLSGDSYEQYF,TRBV5-1,NA
CSANFIRDGSQKGQFF,TRBV20-1,NA
CASSLSNRQANYGYTF,TRBV7-8,NA
CASSGRENTGELFF,TRBV7-7,NA
CASSPTGREGTQYF,TRBV27,NA
CASSPPNTGELFF,TRBV18,NA
CARKKGDQPQHF,TRBV10-2,NA
CASTRRTSAEAFF,TRBV6-1,NA
CASKLTGATDTQYF,TRBV4-3,NA
CASSPGQGVDEQYF,TRBV5-1,TRBD1